This T cell receptor beta chain was recovered during a study of regulatory T cells in long-lasting Graves disease. On the study more broadly: Persistent Graves' disease denoted over 5 years of antithyroid drugs plus positive TSH receptor antibodies. The study, taken as a whole, reports: New patients shared fewer public clonotypes (966) than persistent patients did (around 2,700). TRBV28, TRBJ1-2 and TRBJ2-5 were favored in persistent disease.

Investigators prepared the TCR beta libraries by applying iRepertoire HTBI primers and Arm-PCR of CDR3 regions. TCRdb recomputed calls from the multiplex PCR reads with MiXCR, one row per CDR3 protein. The repertoire consists of 400,000 to 600,000 distinct CDR3 sequences, with 20% to 25% occurring once and the leading ten covering roughly 7%. Described time point: persistent/refractory GD, antithyroid drugs over 5 years with positive TRAb. The TCR library was made from RNA extracted from PBMCs. Peripheral blood, at roughly 8.4 milliliters, went into EDTA tubes. This clonotype has a single count. Its antigen is undetermined. V trimming: 2 bases; J trimming: 5 bases; junction bases outside the gene matches: 4. The germline V gene encodes CDR1 SGDLS and CDR2 YYNGEE. The CDR3 loop spans 14 amino acids.

The source is a female donor with Graves disease. This sequence joins TRBV9 and TRBJ2-7; 10 nucleotides match TRBD1. The source was peripheral blood mononuclear cells (PBMCs), collected when the disease was refractory, from a patient treated with antithyroid drugs. Here the CDR3 DNA reads TGTGCCAGCAGCGTTGGACAGGGGGGAAACGAGCAGTACTTC. This encodes CASSVGQGGNEQYF.